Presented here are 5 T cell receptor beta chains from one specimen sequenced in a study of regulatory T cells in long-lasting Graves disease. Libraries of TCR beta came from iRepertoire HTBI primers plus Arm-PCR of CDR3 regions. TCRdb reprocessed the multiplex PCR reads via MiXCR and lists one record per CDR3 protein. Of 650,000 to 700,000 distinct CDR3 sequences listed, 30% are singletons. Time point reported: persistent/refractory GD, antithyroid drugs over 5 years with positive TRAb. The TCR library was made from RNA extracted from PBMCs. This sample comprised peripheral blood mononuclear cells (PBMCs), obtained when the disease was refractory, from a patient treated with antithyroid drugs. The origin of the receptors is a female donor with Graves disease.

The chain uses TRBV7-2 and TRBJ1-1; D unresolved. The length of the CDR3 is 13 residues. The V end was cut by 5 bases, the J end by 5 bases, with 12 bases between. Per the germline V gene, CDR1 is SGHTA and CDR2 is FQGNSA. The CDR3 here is CASSLLPGTEAFF. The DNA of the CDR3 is TGTGCCAGCAGCCTACTCCCGGGGACTGAAGCTTTCTTT.

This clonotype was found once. The CDR3 DNA reads as TGTGCCTGGAGTGTACTAGGGCAGGGGGCTGCTGAAGCTTTCTTT. This codes for CAWSVLGQGAAEAFF. The gene calls are TRBV30 and TRBJ1-1; TRBD1 matches at 8 bases. This CDR3 spans 15 amino acids. Germline V gene lookup returns CDR1 GTSNPN and CDR2 SVGIG (reference sequence). After removal of 0 bases from V and 6 bases from J, the junction contained 9 bases not matched to a gene.

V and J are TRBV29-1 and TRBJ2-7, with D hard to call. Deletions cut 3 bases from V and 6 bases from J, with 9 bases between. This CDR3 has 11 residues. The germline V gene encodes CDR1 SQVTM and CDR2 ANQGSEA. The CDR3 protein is CSVDGVGEQYF. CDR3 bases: TGCAGCGTTGATGGGGTCGGCGAGCAGTACTTC.

The CDR3 loop reads CASSPIAGEAYEQYF. CDR3 nucleotides: TGTGCCAGCAGTCCGATAGCGGGAGAAGCGTACGAGCAGTACTTC. The V gene is TRBV6-1, the J gene TRBJ2-7; 9 bases agree with TRBD2. The CDR3 extends over 15 amino acids. CDR1 and CDR2 from the germline V gene are MNHNS and SASEGT. V was clipped by 5 bases and J by 4 bases; unmatched bases: 9.

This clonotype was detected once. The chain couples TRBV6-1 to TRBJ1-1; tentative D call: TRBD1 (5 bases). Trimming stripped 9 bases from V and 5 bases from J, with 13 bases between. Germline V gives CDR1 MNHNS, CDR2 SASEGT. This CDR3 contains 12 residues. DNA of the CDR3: TGTGCCAGTGGGACGTGGGAAACTGAAGCTTTCTTT. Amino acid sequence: CASGTWETEAFF.